What follows describes a single T cell receptor beta chain. Its specificity is not known. CDR3 size: 13 residues. Germline-derived CDR1 and CDR2 are SGDLS and YYNGEE. Each TRB cDNA library was prepared by 5' RACE (with UMI labels). TCRdb reanalyzed the 5' RACE reads, giving one entry per CDR3 protein sequence and no DNA. The table lists about 150,000 distinct CDR3 sequences, with about 0.44% in the top ten. This entry comes from a study of CXCR3-negative and CXCR3-positive naive CD8 T cells. Overall study results and limits: Hydrophobicity of TRB CDR3s was greater in CXCR3-positive naive cells than in CXCR3-negative naive cells. Both naive subsets showed comparably high diversity, and memory CD8+ cells showed much lower diversity. Cryopreservation partially decreased CXCR3 expression, and most assays used fresh PBMCs. TRBV-TRBJ usage was similar across naive CXCR3 subsets but distinct in memory cells.

Within the CD8+ T cell compartment, naive cells were CD45RO-CCR7+CD27+CD95-. V gene TRBV9 combines with J gene TRBJ1-1. Sequencing used naive CXCR3+ CD8+ T cells from blood. The subset is: CD45RO-CCR7+CD27+CD95- naive CD8+ T cells expressing CXCR3 (TNR3+). The sequence came from a human donor in good health. Some clones in this sample may be carry-over from other donors' samples. The CDR3 loop reads CASSVAPNTEAFF.